This paragraph reports one TCR beta chain. Its binding antigen is unknown. Base qualities are not at hand, and no much larger clone is one base apart. The record originates from a study of blood T cell repertoires in COVID-19 (dated by TCRdb to the early 2020s). Regarding the study in general: The collaborator samples originated in the United States, Italy and Spain and spanned the acute and convalescent phases of COVID-19. The material from the prospective study consisted of cDNA or gDNA derived from T cells, B-cell-depleted T cells, or PBMCs. Subjects who had been exposed to COVID-19, were actively infected with it, or had recovered from it provided the deeply sampled blood TCRbeta repertoires that made up the dataset. A freely available public database, intended as a resource for researchers studying the immune response to SARS-CoV-2, is where the repertoires were released. The samples were drawn from the first 160 participants of the ongoing ImmuneRACE study and from under 1,500 subjects provided by 6 global collaborators. Nearly every sample came with metadata listing a de-identified subject ID, COVID-19 status, age in years and sex. Where available, HLA class I and class II types were taken from metadata supplied by the sample provider and were not determined by assay-based typing. The paper as a whole reports these results and caveats: The quantity of clinical and demographic metadata differed by source and by participant and was supplied without curation.

V trim: 4 bases; J trim: 3 bases; unmatched bases: 22. CDR1 and CDR2 were assigned from the germline V gene (reference sequence) as MNHEY and SMNVEV. Including the terminal cysteine and phenylalanine, the CDR3 comprises 20 residues. CDR3 DNA only is kept here, 60 bases in frame from base 1. The collaborating institutions used their own protocols to collect whole blood in K2EDTA tubes. For TCRbeta analysis, collaborators shipped samples as frozen whole blood, isolated PBMCs, or DNA extracted from either of those sample types. TCRbeta CDR3 regions were amplified from genomic DNA using the immunoSEQ Assay, a bias-controlled multiplex PCR. The authors' pipeline ran thus. The number of nucleated cells in each sample was estimated from the amplification of reference gene primers within the assay. Sequence reads were collapsed and filtered to measure the absolute abundance of every unique TCRbeta CDR3 rearrangement. For each sample, productive Simpson clonality was calculated as the square root of Simpson's diversity index across productive rearrangements. TCRdb retrieved this table from immuneACCESS and kept in-frame rearrangements only. Not all clones are present; in checked studies, unresolved V genes account for under half, and no reason is known for the remainder. V and J calls and clone size are given by that table; D and trimming were obtained from the DNA. This sample gives about 120,000 clones in total; around nine tenths of them show up just once. 2% to 2.5% of the sample rests with the top ten.

The sequenced sample was peripheral blood. The V gene is TRBV27 and the J gene is TRBJ2-7; 9 bases in the middle match TRBD2. The source is a woman in her fifties or sixties with acute or convalescent COVID-19. DNA sequence: TGTGCCAGCAGTTCCCACGGGCTAGCGGGACCCGGGGCGGACTACTACGAGCAGTACTTC. It encodes CASSSHGLAGPGADYYEQYF.